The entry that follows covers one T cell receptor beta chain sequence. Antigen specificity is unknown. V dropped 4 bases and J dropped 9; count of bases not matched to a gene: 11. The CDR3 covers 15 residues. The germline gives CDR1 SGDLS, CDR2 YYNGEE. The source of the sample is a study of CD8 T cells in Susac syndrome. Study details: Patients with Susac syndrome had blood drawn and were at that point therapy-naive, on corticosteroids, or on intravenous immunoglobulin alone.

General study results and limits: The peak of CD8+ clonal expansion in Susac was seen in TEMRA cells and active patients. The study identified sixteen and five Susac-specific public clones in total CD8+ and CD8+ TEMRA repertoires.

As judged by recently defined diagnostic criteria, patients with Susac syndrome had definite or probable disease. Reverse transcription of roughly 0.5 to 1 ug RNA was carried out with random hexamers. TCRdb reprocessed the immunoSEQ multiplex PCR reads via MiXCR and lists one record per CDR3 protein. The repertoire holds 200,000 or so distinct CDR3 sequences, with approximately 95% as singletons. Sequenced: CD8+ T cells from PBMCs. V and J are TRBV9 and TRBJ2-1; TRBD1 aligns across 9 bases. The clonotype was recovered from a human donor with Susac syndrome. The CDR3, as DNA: TGTGCCAGCAGCTCCCCTGGGACAGGGAGAAGTGAGCAGTTCTTC. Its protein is CASSSPGTGRSEQFF.